These 21 T cell receptor beta chains originate from one sample sequenced in a study of T cells in Graves' hyperthyroidism and ophthalmopathy. Regions amplified from RNA transcripts were the TCR beta CDR3 regions. TCR CDR3 regions were first amplified by RT-PCR with HTBI primers. From the multiplex PCR reads, TCRdb called clonotypes with MiXCR, one entry per CDR3 protein. The table includes fewer than 750,000 distinct CDR3 sequences, more than 12% detected once. Input material: blood. The receptors stem from a woman in her forties or fifties with Graves' ophthalmopathy.

Only a few counts were recorded for this clonotype. This rearrangement joins TRBV6-5 to TRBJ1-2; D might be TRBD1 (6 bases). The germline gives CDR1 MNHEY, CDR2 SVGAGI. The CDR3 runs to 16 residues. Trimming stripped 6 bases from V and 4 bases from J, with 21 bases between. The CDR3: CASSYTQGRKTYGYTF. CDR3 in DNA: TGTGCCAGCAGCTACACCCAGGGGCGGAAAACCTATGGCTACACCTTC.

The table lists this clonotype with a few counts. CDR3 sequence: CATSLGLGGTDTQYF. The DNA of the CDR3 is TGTGCCACCAGCCTTGGACTAGGAGGTACAGATACGCAGTATTTT. The chain carries TRBV15 and TRBJ2-3; 7 nucleotides match TRBD2. The V segment lost 5 bases and the J segment 3 bases; nucleotides outside the gene matches: 8. CDR3 length equals 15 residues. Per the germline V gene, CDR1 is LNHNV and CDR2 is YYDKDF (reference sequence).

CDR3: CASTKGLAKSEQYF. The CDR3 DNA sequence: TGTGCCAGCACCAAGGGACTAGCGAAGTCCGAGCAGTACTTC. This rearrangement joins TRBV6-2 or TRBV6-3 to TRBJ2-7; 10 nucleotides align to TRBD2. The CDR3 runs to 14 residues. Unmatched junction bases numbered 9, after V lost 7 bases and J lost 6 bases. CDR1 is MNHEY, CDR2 SVGEGT, per germline.

This sequence joins TRBV6-1 and TRBJ1-5; D possibly corresponds to TRBD1 (6 bases). This CDR3 is built from 13 residues. The germline V gene encodes CDR1 MNHNS and CDR2 SASEGT. Trimming left V 6 bases short and J 4 bases short, with 10 bases between. The CDR3 DNA reads TGTGCCAGCAGACTAACAGGGAATCAGCCCCAGCATTTT. This sequence encodes CASRLTGNQPQHF.

This clonotype was recorded many times. This sequence joins TRBV6-2 or TRBV6-3 and TRBJ1-2, with 7 bases that match TRBD1. The CDR3 extends over 15 amino acids. Germline V gives CDR1 MNHEY, CDR2 SVGEGT. J lost 2 bases, V lost 7 bases, and 10 bases had no gene match. The CDR3 loop reads CASTATGNLNYGYTF. CDR3 in DNA: TGTGCCAGCACCGCGACAGGGAACTTGAACTATGGCTACACCTTC.

This clonotype occurred a few times. The chain joins TRBV6-1 to TRBJ2-2, with D uncertain. The germline V gene encodes CDR1 MNHNS and CDR2 SASEGT. The CDR3 covers 12 residues. Trimming removed 5 bases at V and 9 bases at J, with 10 bases between. CDR3 in DNA: TGTGCCAGCAGTTACAGCCTTCGGGAGCTGTTTTTT. Protein product: CASSYSLRELFF.

This clonotype was counted many times. CDR3: CSARDRRLAGGNEQFF. CDR3 in DNA: TGCAGTGCTAGAGATCGGAGACTAGCGGGAGGCAATGAGCAGTTCTTC. The chain employs TRBV20-1 and TRBJ2-1; TRBD2 aligns across 13 bases. In germline, CDR1 is DFQATT, CDR2 SNEGSKA (reference sequence). The CDR3 is made up of 16 amino acids. The V gene end was trimmed by 0 bases and the J gene end by 6 bases; junction bases not matched to a gene: 5.

This chain links TRBV20-1 with TRBJ1-2; D may be TRBD1 (5 bases). Germline CDR1 and CDR2: DFQATT and SNEGSKA (reference sequence). V lost 5 bases, J lost 4 bases, and 20 bases lay in between. CDR3 length equals 15 residues. CDR3 coding DNA: TGCAGTGCTCGACCCTCTAAAAAGGGGATCTATGGCTACACCTTC. Translating gives CSARPSKKGIYGYTF.

The J gene is TRBJ2-6, the V gene TRBV7-2; D is undetermined. Germline CDR1 and CDR2: SGHTA and FQGNSA. V shed 3 bases and J shed 0 bases, with 15 bases lying between them. There are 18 residues in the CDR3. The CDR3 spells CASSFWPGRASGANVLTF. Here the CDR3 DNA reads TGTGCCAGCAGCTTCTGGCCAGGAAGGGCCTCTGGGGCCAACGTCCTGACTTTC.

This clonotype was counted only a few times. The chain recombines TRBV5-1 with TRBJ1-1, with D possibly being TRBD1 (5 bases). The CDR3 runs 13 residues. Germline loops: CDR1 SGHRS, CDR2 YFSETQ. The V end lost 4 bases, the J end lost 1 base, and 8 bases lay between the germline ends. The CDR3 protein is CASSAQENTEAFF. In DNA, the CDR3 is TGCGCCAGCAGCGCACAGGAGAACACTGAAGCTTTCTTT.

V is TRBV6-1 and J is TRBJ1-6, with 7 positions matching TRBD1. V lost 6 bases to trimming and J lost 10 bases; unmatched junction nucleotides: 9. Looked up from germline, CDR1 is MNHNS and CDR2 is SASEGT. The CDR3 covers 14 residues. The CDR3 is CASRRTGVVSPLHF. CDR3 in DNA: TGTGCCAGCAGACGCACAGGGGTGGTCTCACCCCTCCACTTT.

The rearrangement uses TRBV27 and TRBJ2-2; 10 positions match TRBD2. V was clipped by 6 bases and J by 6 bases; unmatched bases: 13. The CDR3 runs 17 residues. CDR1 and CDR2 from the germline V gene are MNHEY and SMNVEV (reference sequence). The CDR3 bases are TGTGCCAGCAGCCGAATTTGGCAGCGGGAGGGCCCCGGGGAGCTGTTTTTT. Amino acids: CASSRIWQREGPGELFF.

This clonotype was seen at least ten times. This chain links TRBV13 with TRBJ2-7; perhaps D is TRBD1 or TRBD2 (6 bases each). CDR3 length: 14 amino acids. Trimming took 3 bases from V and 3 from J, leaving 12 bases between them. Germline-derived CDR1 and CDR2 are PRHDT and FYEKMQ (reference sequence). The CDR3 sequence is CASSFTRGLYEQYF. The CDR3 DNA reads as TGTGCCAGCAGCTTCACCCGGGGGCTCTACGAGCAGTACTTC.

This clonotype was recorded at least ten times. The V and J genes are TRBV10-3 and TRBJ2-7; TRBD2 aligns across 7 bases. Looked up from germline, CDR1 is ENHRY and CDR2 is SYGVKD. CDR3 size: 13 residues. The V and J ends lost 8 bases and 0 bases, in that order; junction bases with no gene match: 4. CDR3 loop: CAIRGDRSYEQYF. The CDR3 coding sequence is TGTGCCATCCGGGGGGATCGCTCCTACGAGCAGTACTTC.

This clonotype occurred a few times. V usage is TRBV3-1 and J usage is TRBJ1-1; D gene uncertain. This CDR3 has 12 residues. Trimming shortened V by 5 bases and J by 3 bases, and 7 bases separated the two germline ends. CDR1 and CDR2 (germline): LGHDT, YNNKEL (reference sequence). In DNA, the CDR3 is TGTGCCAGCAGCGACGGGGACACTGAAGCTTTCTTT. As protein: CASSDGDTEAFF.

This clonotype has just a few counts. V and J are TRBV15 and TRBJ2-1; the match to TRBD2 covers 10 bases. The CDR3 has 20 amino acids. The ends lost 4 bases at V and 6 bases at J; junction bases unmatched: 21. Germline CDR1 LNHNV, CDR2 YYDKDF (reference sequence). The CDR3 DNA is TGTGCCACCAGCAAGGAGGGACTAGCGACCGCCCTAGGATCTATCAATGAGCAGTTCTTC. This translates into CATSKEGLATALGSINEQFF.

This clonotype appeared many times. The chain combines TRBV18 with TRBJ2-1; 10 bases align to TRBD2. The CDR3 totals 15 residues. From germline, CDR1 is KGHSH and CDR2 LQKENI. V dropped 3 bases and J dropped 6; count of bases not matched to a gene: 5. The CDR3 DNA sequence: TGTGCCAGCTCACCGGGGGTAGCGGGAGGCAATGAGCAGTTCTTC. Protein product: CASSPGVAGGNEQFF.

In this sample, this clonotype turned up many times. The CDR3 loop reads CASSSTGDVGYTF. The CDR3 DNA reads as TGTGCCAGCAGTTCTACAGGGGATGTTGGCTACACCTTC. The chain is built from TRBV28 and TRBJ1-2; 7 bases are a match to TRBD1. The CDR3 consists of 13 residues. CDR1 MDHEN and CDR2 SYDVKM come from the germline V gene. Trimming took 4 bases from V and 7 from J; bases not matched to a gene: 6.

The rearrangement joins TRBV6-2 or TRBV6-3 to TRBJ1-2, with D tentatively TRBD1 (6 bases). With 8 bases removed from V and 0 bases from J, the gap between germline ends came to 16 bases. Germline CDR1 MNHEY, CDR2 SVGEGT. The CDR3 runs 15 residues. Written as DNA, the CDR3 is TGTGCCAGCGGACCGACAGGATTTGCTAACTATGGCTACACCTTC. It is translated as CASGPTGFANYGYTF.

The chain couples TRBV14 to TRBJ1-1; tentatively, D is TRBD1 (6 bases). Germline V gene lookup returns CDR1 SGHDN and CDR2 FVKESK. The CDR3 is 14 residues long. The V end was cut by 3 bases, the J end by 1 base, with 9 bases between. CDR3 bases: TGTGCCAGCAGCCATATCAGGGGGAACACTGAAGCTTTCTTT. Translation: CASSHIRGNTEAFF.

This clonotype was observed at least ten times. This rearrangement joins TRBV7-8 to TRBJ1-6; 7 bases agree with TRBD1. Germline V lookup: CDR1 SGHVS, CDR2 FQNEAQ. CDR3 size: 15 residues. V was pared by 5 bases and J by 10 bases, with 11 bases of the junction left unmatched. The CDR3 loop reads CASSLRQGGDSPLHF. CDR3 DNA: TGTGCCAGCAGCCTTCGACAGGGAGGTGACTCACCCCTCCACTTT.